This T cell receptor (beta chain) was observed in a study of blood T cell repertoires in COVID-19. Overall study: Specimens from acute and convalescent COVID-19 originated in the United States, Italy and Spain. In each case, the material was cDNA or gDNA derived from T cells, B-cell-depleted T cells, or PBMCs.

Original handling: Amplification from reference gene primers served as the basis for estimated nucleated cell counts. Sequencing was performed with immunoSEQ multiplex PCR; in TCRdb, only in-frame clones are kept and a portion is missing. The DNA gave D and trimming, while V, J and clone size come from that table. The sample has 80,000 to 90,000 clones, 75% to 90% seen once. CDR1 is SGHDN, CDR2 FVKESK, per germline. The CDR3 is 15 residues long. V lost 1 base, J lost 3 bases, and 13 bases lay in between. This sequence originates from an elderly man with active or convalescent COVID-19. The J gene is TRBJ2-7, the V gene TRBV14; D unclear. The sample taken for sequencing was peripheral blood. The CDR3, as DNA: TGTGCCAGCAGCCAAGCCCCACTCCCATTCTACGAGCAGTACTTC. Encoded protein: CASSQAPLPFYEQYF.